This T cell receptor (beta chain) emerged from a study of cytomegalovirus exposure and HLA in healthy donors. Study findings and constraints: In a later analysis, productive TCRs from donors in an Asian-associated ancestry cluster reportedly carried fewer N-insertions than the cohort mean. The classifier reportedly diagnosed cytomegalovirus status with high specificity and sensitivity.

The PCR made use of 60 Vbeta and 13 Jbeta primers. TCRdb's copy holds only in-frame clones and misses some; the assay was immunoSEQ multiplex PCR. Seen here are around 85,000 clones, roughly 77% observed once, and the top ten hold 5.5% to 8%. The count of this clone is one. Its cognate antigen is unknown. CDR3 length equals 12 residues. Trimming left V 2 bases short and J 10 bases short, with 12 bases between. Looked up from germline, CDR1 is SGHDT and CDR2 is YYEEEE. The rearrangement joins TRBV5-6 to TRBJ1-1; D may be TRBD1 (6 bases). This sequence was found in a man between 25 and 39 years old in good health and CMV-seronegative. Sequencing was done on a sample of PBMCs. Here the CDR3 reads CASSLNGGLAFF. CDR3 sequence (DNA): TGTGCCAGCAGCTTAAACGGGGGGCTAGCTTTCTTT.